This T cell receptor beta chain derives from a study of T-cell reconstitution after alpha-beta-depleted transplantation in children. This clonotype occurred a few times. Its cognate antigen is unknown. The study, taken as a whole, reports: As was reported, about two months after transplant, alpha-beta T cells came from several hundred expanded graft clones. There were some patients whose high TCRbeta diversity at day 60 came from surviving recipient T cells and thymic progenitors. T-cell numbers and diversity, one year after transplant, stemmed largely from T cells that were newly produced.

CDR3 length equals 14 residues. The junction had 2 bases not matched to a gene; V was cut back by 4 bases and J by 2 bases. Germline lookup yields CDR1 SNHLY and CDR2 FYNNEI. Unique molecular identifiers were used in preparing the TCRbeta library. TCRdb called the PCR reads again in MiXCR, with one record for every CDR3 protein. The sample contains 500,000 to 600,000 distinct CDR3 sequences, 25% to 30% of which appear only once. The TCR comes from a boy in the first two years of life with Wiskott-Aldrich syndrome, due to receive a stem cell transplant. The source was PBMCs, collected before TCRalphabeta/CD19-depleted stem cell transplant. V and J are TRBV2 and TRBJ2-7, with 10 bases fitting TRBD1. For the CDR3, the DNA is TGTGCCAGCAGTGGGGACAGGGGTGCCTACGAGCAGTACTTC. Encoded protein: CASSGDRGAYEQYF. The whole variable domain, filled in from reference TRBV2 and TRBJ2-7, reads EPEVTQTPSHQVTQMGQEVILRCVPISNHLYFYWYRQILGQKVEFLVSFYNNEISEKSEIFDDQFSVERPDGSNFTLKIRSTKLEDSAMYFCASSGDRGAYEQYFGPGTRLTVT.